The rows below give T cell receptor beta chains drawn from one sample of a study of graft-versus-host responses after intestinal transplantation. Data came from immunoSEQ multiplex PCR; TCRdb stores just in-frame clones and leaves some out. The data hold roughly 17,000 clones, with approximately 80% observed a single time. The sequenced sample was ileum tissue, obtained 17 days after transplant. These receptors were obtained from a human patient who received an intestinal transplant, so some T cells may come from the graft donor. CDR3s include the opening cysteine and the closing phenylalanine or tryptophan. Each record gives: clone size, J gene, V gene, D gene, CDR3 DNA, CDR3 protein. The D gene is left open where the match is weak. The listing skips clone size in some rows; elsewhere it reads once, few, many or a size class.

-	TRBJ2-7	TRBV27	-	TGTGCCAGCAGTTTATCGGGGTCCCTTATGGGCGAGCAGTACTTC	CASSLSGSLMGEQYF
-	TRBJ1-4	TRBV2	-	TGTGCCAGCAGTGTCCACCAGAGAACGAATGAAAAACTGTTTTTT	CASSVHQRTNEKLFF
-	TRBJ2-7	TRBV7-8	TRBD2	TGTGCCAGCAGCTTAGGCAGCGGGAGGATCACCGAGCAGTACTTC	CASSLGSGRITEQYF
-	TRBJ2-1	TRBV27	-	TGTGCCAGCAGTTTGTCTAGCAGTGGGAGGAATGAGCAGTTCTTC	CASSLSSSGRNEQFF
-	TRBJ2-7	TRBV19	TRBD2	TGTGCCAGTAGTGACCTACCGGGACTAGCGGGGAGCTACGAGCAGTACTTC	CASSDLPGLAGSYEQYF
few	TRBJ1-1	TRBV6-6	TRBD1	TGTGCCAGCAGTTTCCGGACAGGGACACCTGAAGCTTTCTTT	CASSFRTGTPEAFF
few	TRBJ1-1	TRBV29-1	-	TGCAGCGGGCAGACACTGAACACTGAAGCTTTCTTT	CSGQTLNTEAFF
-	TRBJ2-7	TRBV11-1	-	TGTGCCACAGGACCTTCCGGCGTTAGCTACGAGCAGTACTTC	CATGPSGVSYEQYF
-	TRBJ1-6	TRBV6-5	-	TGTGCCAGCAGTTACGAGAAAAATTCACCCCTCCACTTT	CASSYEKNSPLHF
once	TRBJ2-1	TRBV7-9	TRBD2	TGTGCCAGCAGCTCGGGACTAGCGGGAGTTAATGAGCAGTTCTTC	CASSSGLAGVNEQFF
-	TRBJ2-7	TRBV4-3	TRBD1	TGCGCCAGCAGCCCTTCACAGGGGGCCTCCTACGAGCAGTACTTC	CASSPSQGASYEQYF
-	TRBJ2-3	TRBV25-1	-	TGTGCCAGCAGTGTTGGGGGAAATACGCAGTATTTT	CASSVGGNTQYF
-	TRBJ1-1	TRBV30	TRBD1	TGTGCCTGGAGTGCAGGGACAGGGGGGCCTGGGGCTTTCTTT	CAWSAGTGGPGAFF
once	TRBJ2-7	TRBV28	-	-	CASSTSGQGSYEQYF
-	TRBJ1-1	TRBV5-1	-	TGCGCCAGCAGTGACAGCAACACTGAAGCTTTCTTT	CASSDSNTEAFF
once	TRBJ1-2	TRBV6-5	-	TGTGCCAGCAGTTACTCAGGGTTAGATGGCTACACCTTC	CASSYSGLDGYTF
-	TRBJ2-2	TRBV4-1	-	TGCGCCAGCAGCCAACCACTCACCGGGGAGCTGTTTTTT	CASSQPLTGELFF
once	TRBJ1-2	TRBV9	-	TGTGCCAGCAGGCACTATGGCTACACCTTC	CASRHYGYTF
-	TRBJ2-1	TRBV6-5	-	TGTGCCAGCAGTTACTCGACCGTATATGGAGCAGATGAGCAGTTCTTC	CASSYSTVYGADEQFF
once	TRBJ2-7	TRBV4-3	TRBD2	TGCGCCAGCAGCCACCAAGCGGGAGACGGCTCCTACGAGCAGTACTTC	CASSHQAGDGSYEQYF
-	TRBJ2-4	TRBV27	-	TGTGCCAGCAGCAGGGCGGGTCTAGAAAACATTCAGTACTTC	CASSRAGLENIQYF
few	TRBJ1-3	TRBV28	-	TGTGCCAGCAGTTTAGGAGGGACTGGAAACACCATATATTTT	CASSLGGTGNTIYF
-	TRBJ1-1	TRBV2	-	TGTGCCAGCAGCGGGAACCGAGGCATTACCGTGAACACTGAAGCTTTCTTT	CASSGNRGITVNTEAFF
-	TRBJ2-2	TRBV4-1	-	TGCGCCAGCAGCCCCTCGAACACCGGGGAGCTGTTTTTT	CASSPSNTGELFF
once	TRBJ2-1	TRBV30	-	TGTGCCTGGAGTGTACGGCTAGGCTACAATGAGCAGTTCTTC	CAWSVRLGYNEQFF
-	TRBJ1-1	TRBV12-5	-	TGTGCTAGTGGTGGCCGGGACGGAGCAACTGGCACTGAAGCTTTCTTT	CASGGRDGATGTEAFF
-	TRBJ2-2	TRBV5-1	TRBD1	TGCGCCAGCAGCCGGGGGACAGGTACCGGGGAGCTGTTTTTT	CASSRGTGTGELFF
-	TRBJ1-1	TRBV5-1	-	TGCGCCAGCACCCTTAGCACTGAAGCTTTCTTT	CASTLSTEAFF
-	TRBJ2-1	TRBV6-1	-	TGTGCCAGCAGTGCCCGGAGGGGACCAAACAACAATGAGCAGTTCTTC	CASSARRGPNNNEQFF
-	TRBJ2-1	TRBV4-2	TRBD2	TGTGCCAGCAGCCAAGTGTCTAGCGGGAGTAGGAACAATGAGCAGTTCTTC	CASSQVSSGSRNNEQFF
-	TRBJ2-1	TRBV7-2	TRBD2	TGTGCCAGCAGCGCGACTAGCGGACCTTACAATGAGCAGTTCTTC	CASSATSGPYNEQFF
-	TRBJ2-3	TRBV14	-	TGTGCCAACAGCCAACGTGTGTGGGGTGATACGCAGTATTTT	CANSQRVWGDTQYF
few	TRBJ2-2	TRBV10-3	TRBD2	TGTGCCATCAGTGGGGGACTAGCGGGAGCCGGGGAGCTGTTTTTT	CAISGGLAGAGELFF
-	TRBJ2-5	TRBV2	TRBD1	TGTGCCAGCAGCCACAGGGGATGGGGAGAGACCCAGTACTTC	CASSHRGWGETQYF
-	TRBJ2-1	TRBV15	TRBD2	TGTGCCACCAGCAGAGATGGACTAGCGGGCCAAATGAATGAGCAGTTCTTC	CATSRDGLAGQMNEQFF
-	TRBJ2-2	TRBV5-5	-	TGTGCCAGTATCTTGAGGTTCACCGACACCGGGGAGCTGTTTTTT	CASILRFTDTGELFF
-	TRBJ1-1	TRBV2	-	TGTGCCAGCAGTGTTGGGACCGTGGAGGGAGTGAACACTGAAGCTTTCTTT	CASSVGTVEGVNTEAFF
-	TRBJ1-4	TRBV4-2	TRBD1	TGTGCCAGCAGCCACCAGACAGGGACTTCCGAAAAACTGTTTTTT	CASSHQTGTSEKLFF
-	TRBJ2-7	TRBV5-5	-	TGTGCCAGCAGCTCGCCACGGGGAGGAGGCGAGCAGTACTTC	CASSSPRGGGEQYF
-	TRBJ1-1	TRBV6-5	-	TGTGCCAGCAGTTACTACGGGGGGTACACTGAAGCTTTCTTT	CASSYYGGYTEAFF
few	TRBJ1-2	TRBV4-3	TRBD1	TGCGCCAGCAGCACCCGGGACAGGGGCGAGGCTCTCTATGGCTACACCTTC	CASSTRDRGEALYGYTF
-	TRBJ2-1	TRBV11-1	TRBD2	TGTGCCAGCAGCTTAGAAGGACTAGCGGGCAATGAGCAGTTCTTC	CASSLEGLAGNEQFF
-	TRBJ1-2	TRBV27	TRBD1	TGTGCCAGCAGTTACTTAAACATGACAGGGGCGTCTCGAATATACACCTTC	CASSYLNMTGASRIYTF
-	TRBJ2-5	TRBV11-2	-	TGTGCCAGCAGCTTAGATGGGGAGACCCAGTACTTC	CASSLDGETQYF
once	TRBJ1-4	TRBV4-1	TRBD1	TGCGCCAGCAGCCCCTCAGGGGGCCGGGAAAAACTGTTTTTT	CASSPSGGREKLFF
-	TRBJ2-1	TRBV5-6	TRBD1	TGTGCCAGCAGCCCACAGGGGTCCGGCAATGAGCAGTTCTTC	CASSPQGSGNEQFF
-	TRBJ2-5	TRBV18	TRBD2	TGTGCCAGCTCACCACTAAGGACTAGCAGGATGGGGACCCAGTACTTC	CASSPLRTSRMGTQYF
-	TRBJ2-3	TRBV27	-	TGTGCCAGCAGTTTAATATCGGCTGACACGCAGTATTTT	CASSLISADTQYF
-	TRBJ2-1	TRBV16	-	TGTGCCAGCAGCCACTCGACGGGACCAGCCAACAATGAGCAGTTCTTC	CASSHSTGPANNEQFF
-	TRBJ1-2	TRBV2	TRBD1	TGTGCCGGACCCACCGGGACAGACTATGGCTACACCTTC	CAGPTGTDYGYTF
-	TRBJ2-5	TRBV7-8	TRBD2	TGTGCCAGCAGCTTAGCGCCTAGCGGAAAAGAGACCCAGTACTTC	CASSLAPSGKETQYF
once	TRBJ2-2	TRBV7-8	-	TGTGCCAGCAGCCACTATAGTGTCGGGGAGCTGTTTTTT	CASSHYSVGELFF
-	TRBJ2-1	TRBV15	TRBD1	TGTGCCACCAGCTACATACCCGGACAGGGGAGCTCCTACAATGAGCAGTTCTTC	CATSYIPGQGSSYNEQFF
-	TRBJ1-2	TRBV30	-	TGTGCCTGGTGGGACTCTCTAAACTATGGCTACACCTTC	CAWWDSLNYGYTF
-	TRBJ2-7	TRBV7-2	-	TGTGCCAGCAGCGCTAGCTCCTACGAGCAGTACTTC	CASSASSYEQYF
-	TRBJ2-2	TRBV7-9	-	TGTGCCAGCAGCTCTGGTGAGGCCAGGGTAGGCGGGGAGCTGTTTTTT	CASSSGEARVGGELFF
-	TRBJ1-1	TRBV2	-	TGTGCCAGCAGTGGACGGACAGATAACACTGAAGCTTTCTTT	CASSGRTDNTEAFF
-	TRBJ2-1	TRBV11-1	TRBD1	TGTGCCAGCAGCTTCGGACAGGGATCCTACAATGAGCAGTTCTTC	CASSFGQGSYNEQFF
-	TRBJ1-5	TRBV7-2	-	TGTGCCAGCAGCTTAGAACTCTCTAGCAATCAGCCCCAGCATTTT	CASSLELSSNQPQHF
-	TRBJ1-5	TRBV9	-	TGTGCCAGCAGCGTAGGGTTTGGCAATCAGCCCCAGCATTTT	CASSVGFGNQPQHF